This TCR beta chain is drawn from a study of blood T cell repertoires in acute mononucleosis (dated by TCRdb to 2019 to 2021). Notes on the research overall: Acute-phase samples were taken within 2 weeks of symptom onset, representing the primary response. During acute infection, about 1.9% and 1% of blood CD8 T cells were made up of mean YVL-BR-specific and GLC-BM-specific cells, respectively. The mean EBV load in blood was roughly 3.8 log10 genome copies per million B cells during acute infection, compared with over 2 at convalescence. Results and caveats for the whole study, not just this receptor: The cohort comprised only three donors, so group averages rested on very few individuals. Only about 8.9% of unique acute clonotypes persisted into convalescence, yet these made up most of the response; new diverse de novo clonotypes seemingly replaced the rest. Because only a fraction of each donor's blood was analyzed, sampling error might partly account for the low clonotype overlap between the acute and convalescent samples. Both chains appeared to be involved in GLC-BM selection, with public TCRbeta motifs on BV14-BJ2 and BV20-BJ1 together with a TCRalpha motif on AV5-AJ31.

For TCR profiling, total RNA from no fewer than 9,500 sorted tetramer+ CD8 T cells was reverse transcribed into cDNA. CDR3 regions were amplified by PCR with primers annealing to V and J regions, adding unique molecular identifiers to track templates. TCRalpha and TCRbeta chains were profiled using the immunoSEQ platform, including its sequencing and error-correction standards. Under the source paper's analysis protocol: Clonal copy numbers were corrected for sequencing and PCR errors, and CDR3s were defined per IMGT conventions. Analysis was limited to productive rearrangements and used immunoSEQ Analyzer versions 2.0 and 3.0, and gene-pairing frequencies were further processed in Microsoft Excel. Circos plots were used to display V-J pairings, and MEME together with a custom motifSearch program was used to find CDR3 motifs. The probability of generation of TCR sequences was calculated using the OLGA algorithm. Clonotypes found at both visits were termed persistent, clonotypes found only in the acute phase were termed nonpersistent, and clonotypes found only at convalescence were termed de novo. A public TCR was defined as an amino acid clonotype used by more than one donor. The table comes from immuneACCESS by way of TCRdb, which keeps in-frame sequences with V and J called. Part of the clones is missing from these tables; in studies checked, under half for an unresolved V gene and the rest for unknown reasons. V and J calls and clone size are as listed in that table; D and trimming were resolved from the DNA. In all, the sample holds approximately 2,300 clones, and 55% to 80% of those were seen once. Around 49% of the sample belongs to the ten largest clones.

Concerning this clone: One junction end does not reproduce the germline sequence, and a read error may be involved.

Including cysteine and phenylalanine, the CDR3 has 17 amino acids. CDR3 DNA is the only sequence kept; it has 51 bases, read in frame from the first base. The germline V gene specifies MGHDK as CDR1 and SYGVNS as CDR2. Per the publication, the time point label means: acute infectious mononucleosis, at clinical presentation within 2 weeks of symptom onset (visit 1). Over primary infection, the study followed CD8 T cell responses to two immunodominant EBV epitopes: BRLF1 109 (YVL-BR) and BMLF1 280 (GLC-BM). Primary EBV infection was taken to be indicated by a positive serum heterophile antibody test and EBV viral capsid antigen-specific IgM. Magnetic positive selection (MACS) was first used to enrich total CD8 T cells from PBMCs. A FACSAria III was used to sort live CD3+ CD8+ tetramer+ cells to a purity above 85%. Cells were sorted with a PE-conjugated tetramer loaded with the BMLF1 280-288 peptide. Directly ex vivo after tetramer sorting, the TCR repertoires of EBV epitope-specific CD8 T cells were deep-sequenced at acute infection and at convalescence. The donors were a few individuals between about 18 and 30 years old who had clinical acute infectious mononucleosis along with laboratory evidence of primary EBV infection. Heparinized peripheral blood was drawn at clinical presentation with mononucleosis symptoms and again about 6 months later. PBMCs were isolated by Ficoll-Paque density gradient centrifugation.

The starting material was EBV GLC epitope tetramer+ CD8+ T cells sorted from PBMCs, obtained during acute infectious mononucleosis. The cell subset or site label, read with the paper, signifies: CD8 T cells binding tetramer with EBV BMLF1 280-288 peptide (GLC-BM). The TCR originated in a woman between 18 and 29 years old with infectious mononucleosis caused by EBV. This chain is built from TRBV25-1 and TRBJ2-3, and perhaps TRBD2 as D gene, on 6 matching bases. The CDR3 is CASSQDALGLATDTQYF. The nucleotide sequence reads as follows: TGCGCCAGCAGCCAAGATGCCCTGGGACTGGCCACAGATACGCAGTATTTT.